Below, 5 T cell receptor beta chains from the same sample are listed, as sequenced in a study of metastatic and nonmetastatic thyroid tumors. Using MiXCR, TCRdb re-called clones from the PCR reads. The repertoire consists of around 20,000 clones, with approximately 22% occurring once and the leading ten covering roughly 8.2%. Before thyroid surgery, none of the patients had received any treatment. Sequences were obtained from adjacent normal tissue. The receptors here all came from a female donor with papillary thyroid cancer or a benign thyroid nodule (not recorded which). Some clones in this sample may be carry-over from other donors' samples.

There are a few counts of this clone. The rearrangement uses TRBV20-1 and TRBJ2-1; D possibly matches TRBD1 or TRBD2 (6 bases each). Trimming took off 0 bases at V and 1 base at J, with 22 bases between the two ends. The CDR3 extends over 19 amino acids. Germline loops: CDR1 DFQATT, CDR2 SNEGSKA (reference sequence). The CDR3 DNA is TGCAGTGCTAGAGACGACGGGGGCAGGGGTCCCCTATCCTACAATGAGCAGTTCTTC. Protein product: CSARDDGGRGPLSYNEQFF.

The V call is TRBV2, the J call TRBJ2-1; tentatively, D is TRBD2 (5 bases). Trimming shortened V by 7 bases and J by 6 bases, and 16 bases separated the two germline ends. This CDR3 has 14 residues. Germline CDR1 reads SNHLY; CDR2 reads FYNNEI. CDR3 amino acids: CASTLSAGLNEQFF. CDR3 in DNA: TGTGCCAGCACCCTTTCGGCAGGACTCAATGAGCAGTTCTTC.

Judged by abundance, this clone is medium-sized (0.01 to 0.1%). J is TRBJ2-7 and V is TRBV20-1, with unresolved D. Germline CDR1 reads DFQATT; CDR2 reads SNEGSKA (reference sequence). There are 12 residues in the CDR3. The V and J ends lost 4 bases and 4 bases respectively, with 11 bases between them. CDR3 DNA: TGCAGTGCTAAAGGGATCCTTTACGAGCAGTACTTC. It specifies CSAKGILYEQYF.

The gene calls are TRBV11-1 and TRBJ1-2, with 10 bases aligning to TRBD1. This CDR3 region has 14 residues. Germline CDR1 reads SGHAT; CDR2 reads FQDESV (reference sequence). Trimming removed 3 bases from V and 6 bases from J; junction bases left unmatched: 4. DNA of the CDR3: TGTGCCAGCAGCTTCGGACAGGGGGTTGATGGCTACACCTTC. Amino acid sequence: CASSFGQGVDGYTF.

In this sample, this clone turned up once. The genes are TRBV7-3 and TRBJ2-1, with TRBD2 as a possible D gene (5 bases). Germline lookup yields CDR1 SGHTA and CDR2 FQGTGA. CDR3 length: 14 amino acids. V was cut by 0 bases and J by 5 bases, with 8 bases left in between. The CDR3, as DNA: TGTGCCAGCAGCTTAACCGGGCGGGACAATGAGCAGTTCTTC. Translating it yields CASSLTGRDNEQFF.